The sequence of this TCR beta chain was determined in a study of shared clonotypes between healthy human individuals. Across the whole study: Donor composition was two women and a few men, aged 18 to 49.

Germline CDR1 is SGHTA and CDR2 is FQGNSA. V shed 3 bases and J shed 0 bases, with 18 bases lying between them. CDR3 length: 17 amino acids. Genomic DNA from each subset was divided evenly over several immunoSEQ plates. Libraries were prepared by immunoSEQ multiplex PCR; TCRdb keeps only in-frame clonotypes and omits some of them. The sample lists fewer than 350,000 clones, roughly 84% seen once, with about 17% in the top ten. V is TRBV7-2 and J is TRBJ2-7, with D perhaps matching TRBD2 (6 bases). The sequence derives from a young man in good health. Sequenced input: memory CD8+ T cells sorted from blood. As to subset: CD45RO+ cells pooled with CCR7-negative TemRA cells. The CDR3 nucleotides are TGTGCCAGCAGCTTTCGCGGGATGGGGCCTAGCTCCTACGAGCAGTACTTC. This translates into CASSFRGMGPSSYEQYF.